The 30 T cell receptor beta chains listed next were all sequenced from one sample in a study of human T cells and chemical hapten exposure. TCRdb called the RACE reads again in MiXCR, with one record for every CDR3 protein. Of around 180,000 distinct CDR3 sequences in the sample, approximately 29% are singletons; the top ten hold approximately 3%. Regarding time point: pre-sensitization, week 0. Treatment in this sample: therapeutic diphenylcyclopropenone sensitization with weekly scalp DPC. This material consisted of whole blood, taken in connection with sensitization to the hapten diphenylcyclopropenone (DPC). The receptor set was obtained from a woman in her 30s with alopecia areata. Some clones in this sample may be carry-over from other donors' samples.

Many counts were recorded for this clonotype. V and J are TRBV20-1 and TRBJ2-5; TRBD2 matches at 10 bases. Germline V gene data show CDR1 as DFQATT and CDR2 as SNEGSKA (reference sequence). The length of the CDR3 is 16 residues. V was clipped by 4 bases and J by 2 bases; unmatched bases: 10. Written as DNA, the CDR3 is TGCAGTGCTACAACAACTAGCGGGGCACCACAAGAGACCCAGTACTTC. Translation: CSATTTSGAPQETQYF.

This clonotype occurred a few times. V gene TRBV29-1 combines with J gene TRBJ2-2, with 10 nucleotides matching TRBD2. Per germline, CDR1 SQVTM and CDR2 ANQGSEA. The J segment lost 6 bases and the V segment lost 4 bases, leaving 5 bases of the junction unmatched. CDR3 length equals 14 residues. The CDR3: CSVGPSGGAGELFF. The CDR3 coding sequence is TGCAGCGTTGGTCCTAGCGGGGGTGCCGGGGAGCTGTTTTTT.

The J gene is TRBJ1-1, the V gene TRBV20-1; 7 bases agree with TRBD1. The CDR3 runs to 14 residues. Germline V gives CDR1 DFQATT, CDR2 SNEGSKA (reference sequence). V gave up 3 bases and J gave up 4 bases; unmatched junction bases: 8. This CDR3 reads CSASQGGTGTEAFF. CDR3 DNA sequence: TGCAGTGCTAGTCAGGGGGGCACGGGCACTGAAGCTTTCTTT.

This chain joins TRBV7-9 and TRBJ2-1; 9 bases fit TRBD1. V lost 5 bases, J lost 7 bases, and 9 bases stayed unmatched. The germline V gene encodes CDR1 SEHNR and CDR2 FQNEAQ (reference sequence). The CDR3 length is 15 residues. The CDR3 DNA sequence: TGTGCCAGCAGCCCGTCGGGGACAGGGTGGAATGAGCAGTTCTTC. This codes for CASSPSGTGWNEQFF.

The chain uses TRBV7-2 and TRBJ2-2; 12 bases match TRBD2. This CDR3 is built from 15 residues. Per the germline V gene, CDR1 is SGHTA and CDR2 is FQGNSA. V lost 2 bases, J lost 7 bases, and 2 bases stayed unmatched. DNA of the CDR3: TGTGCCAGCAGCTTACTGGGACTAGCGGGCGGGGAGCTGTTTTTT. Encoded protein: CASSLLGLAGGELFF.

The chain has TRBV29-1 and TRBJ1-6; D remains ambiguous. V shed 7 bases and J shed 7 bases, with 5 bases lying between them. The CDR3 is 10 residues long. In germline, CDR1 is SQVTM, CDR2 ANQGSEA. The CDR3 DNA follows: TGCAGCGAAAAAAATTCACCCCTCCACTTT. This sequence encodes CSEKNSPLHF.

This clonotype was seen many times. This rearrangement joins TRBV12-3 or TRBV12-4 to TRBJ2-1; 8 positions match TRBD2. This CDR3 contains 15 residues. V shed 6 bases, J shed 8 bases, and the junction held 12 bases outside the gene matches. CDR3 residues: CASRRGGKDWDEQFF. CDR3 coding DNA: TGTGCCAGCAGACGGGGGGGTAAAGACTGGGATGAGCAGTTCTTC.

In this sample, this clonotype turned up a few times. The CDR3 is CSVDRGSYEQYF. The CDR3 DNA reads TGCAGCGTTGATAGGGGATCCTACGAGCAGTACTTC. The rearrangement links TRBV29-1 to TRBJ2-7, with D possibly matching TRBD1 (5 bases). Deletions cut 3 bases from V and 1 base from J, with 7 bases between. Germline CDR1 SQVTM, CDR2 ANQGSEA. The CDR3 has 12 residues.

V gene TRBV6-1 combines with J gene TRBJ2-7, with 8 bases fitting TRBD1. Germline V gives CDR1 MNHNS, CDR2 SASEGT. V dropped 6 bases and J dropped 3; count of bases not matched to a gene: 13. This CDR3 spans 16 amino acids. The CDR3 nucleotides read TGTGCCAGCAGCAGGAGTGGGACAGGTCCCCTCTACGAGCAGTACTTC. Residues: CASSRSGTGPLYEQYF.

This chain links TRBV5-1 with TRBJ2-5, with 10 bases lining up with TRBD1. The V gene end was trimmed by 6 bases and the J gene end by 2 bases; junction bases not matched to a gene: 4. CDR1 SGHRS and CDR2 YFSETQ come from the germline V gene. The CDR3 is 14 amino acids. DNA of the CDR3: TGCGCCAGCAATCCGGGACAGGGGCAAGAGACCCAGTACTTC. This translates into CASNPGQGQETQYF.

CDR3 sequence reads: CASSWPGQGSSGYTF. Written as DNA, the CDR3 is TGTGCCAGCAGTTGGCCGGGACAGGGGTCGAGTGGCTACACCTTC. This rearrangement joins TRBV12-3 or TRBV12-4 to TRBJ1-2, with 10 bases matching TRBD1. The CDR3 runs 15 residues. The V segment lost 4 bases and the J segment 7 bases; nucleotides outside the gene matches: 9.

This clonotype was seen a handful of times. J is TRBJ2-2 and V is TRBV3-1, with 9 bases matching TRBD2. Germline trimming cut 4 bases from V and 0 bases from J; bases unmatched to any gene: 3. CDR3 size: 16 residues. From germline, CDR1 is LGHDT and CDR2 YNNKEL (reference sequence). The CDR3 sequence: CASSLIAGANTGELFF. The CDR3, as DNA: TGTGCCAGCAGCCTCATAGCGGGAGCGAACACCGGGGAGCTGTTTTTT. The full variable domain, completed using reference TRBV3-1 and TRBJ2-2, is DTAVSQTPKYLVTQMGNDKSIKCEQNLGHDTMYWYKQDSKKFLKIMFSYNNKELIINETVPNRFSPKSPDKAHLNLHINSLELGDSAVYFCASSLIAGANTGELFFGEGSRLTVL.

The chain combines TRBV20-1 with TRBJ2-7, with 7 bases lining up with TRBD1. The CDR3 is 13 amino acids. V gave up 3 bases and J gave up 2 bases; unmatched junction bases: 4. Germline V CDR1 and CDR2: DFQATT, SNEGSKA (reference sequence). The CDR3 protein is CSARPDRAYEQYF. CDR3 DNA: TGCAGTGCTAGGCCAGACAGGGCCTACGAGCAGTACTTC.

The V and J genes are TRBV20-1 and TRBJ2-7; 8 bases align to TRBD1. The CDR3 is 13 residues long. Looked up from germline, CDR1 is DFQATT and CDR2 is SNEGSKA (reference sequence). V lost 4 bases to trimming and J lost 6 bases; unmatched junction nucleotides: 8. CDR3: CSAKRTGSGEQYF. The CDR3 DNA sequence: TGCAGTGCTAAACGGACAGGGTCGGGCGAGCAGTACTTC.

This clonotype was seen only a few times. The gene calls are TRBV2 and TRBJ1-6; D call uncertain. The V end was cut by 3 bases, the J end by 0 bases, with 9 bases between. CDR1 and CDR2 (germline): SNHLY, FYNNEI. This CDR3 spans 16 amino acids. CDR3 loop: CASSDYSTSYNSPLHF. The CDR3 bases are TGTGCCAGCAGTGATTACAGTACCTCCTATAATTCACCCCTCCACTTT.

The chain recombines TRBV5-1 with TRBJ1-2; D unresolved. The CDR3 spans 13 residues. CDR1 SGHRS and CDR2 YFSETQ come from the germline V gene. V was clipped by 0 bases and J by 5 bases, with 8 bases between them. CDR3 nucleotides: TGCGCCAGCAGCTTGGCAGGATTTTATGGCTACACCTTC. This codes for CASSLAGFYGYTF.

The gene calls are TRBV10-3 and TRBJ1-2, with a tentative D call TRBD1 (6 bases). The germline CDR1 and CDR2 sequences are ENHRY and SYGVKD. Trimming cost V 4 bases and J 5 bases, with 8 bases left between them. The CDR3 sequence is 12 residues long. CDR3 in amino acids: CAISGTVYGYTF. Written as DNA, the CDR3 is TGTGCCATCAGTGGGACAGTATATGGCTACACCTTC.

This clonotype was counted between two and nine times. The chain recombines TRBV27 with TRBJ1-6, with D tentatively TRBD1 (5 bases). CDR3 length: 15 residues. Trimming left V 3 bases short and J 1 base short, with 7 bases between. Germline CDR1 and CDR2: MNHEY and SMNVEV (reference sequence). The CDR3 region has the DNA TGTGCCAGCAGTTTTCAGGGTTCCTATAATTCACCCCTCCACTTT. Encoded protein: CASSFQGSYNSPLHF.

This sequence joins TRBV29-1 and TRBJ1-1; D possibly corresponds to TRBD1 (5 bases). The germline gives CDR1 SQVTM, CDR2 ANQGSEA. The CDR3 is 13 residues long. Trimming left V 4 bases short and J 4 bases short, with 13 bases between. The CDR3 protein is CSVGPGLGTEAFF. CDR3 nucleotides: TGCAGCGTTGGTCCAGGGCTGGGCACTGAAGCTTTCTTT.

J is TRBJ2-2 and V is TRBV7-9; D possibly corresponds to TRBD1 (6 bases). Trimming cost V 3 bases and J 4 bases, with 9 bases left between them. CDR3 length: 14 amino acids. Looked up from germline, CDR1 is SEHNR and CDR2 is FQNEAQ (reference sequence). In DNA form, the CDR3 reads TGTGCCAGCAGCTTTACAGGGCCCACCGGGGAGCTGTTTTTT. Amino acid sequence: CASSFTGPTGELFF.

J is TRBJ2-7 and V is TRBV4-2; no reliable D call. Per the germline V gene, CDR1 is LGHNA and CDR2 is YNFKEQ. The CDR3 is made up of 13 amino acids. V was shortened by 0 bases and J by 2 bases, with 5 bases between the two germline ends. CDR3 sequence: CASSQEPTYEQYF. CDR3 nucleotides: TGTGCCAGCAGCCAAGAACCGACCTACGAGCAGTACTTC.

In nucleotides, the CDR3 is TGCAGTGCCACAGGGGAGCGGCTCTCCTACGAGCAGTACTTC. Translated: CSATGERLSYEQYF. The chain recombines TRBV20-1 with TRBJ2-7; 7 nucleotides align to TRBD1. Losses at the gene ends were 6 bases for V and 0 bases for J; bases not matched to a gene: 8. The CDR3 has 14 amino acids. The germline gives CDR1 DFQATT, CDR2 SNEGSKA (reference sequence).

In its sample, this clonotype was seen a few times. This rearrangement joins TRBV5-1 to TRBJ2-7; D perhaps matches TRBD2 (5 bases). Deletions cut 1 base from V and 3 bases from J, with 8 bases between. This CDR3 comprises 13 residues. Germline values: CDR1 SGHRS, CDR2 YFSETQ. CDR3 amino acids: CASSLLGDYEQYF. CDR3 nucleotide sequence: TGCGCCAGCAGCTTGCTCGGGGACTACGAGCAGTACTTC. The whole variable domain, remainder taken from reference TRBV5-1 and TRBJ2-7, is KAGVTQTPRYLIKTRGQQVTLSCSPISGHRSVSWYQQTPGQGLQFLFEYFSETQRNKGNFPGRFSGRQFSNSRSEMNVSTLELGDSALYLCASSLLGDYEQYFGPGTRLTVT.

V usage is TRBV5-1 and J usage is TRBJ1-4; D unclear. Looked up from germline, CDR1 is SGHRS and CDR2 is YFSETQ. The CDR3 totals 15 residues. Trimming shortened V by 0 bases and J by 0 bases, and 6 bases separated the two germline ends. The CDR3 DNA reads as TGCGCCAGCAGCTTGGGGCCTACAACTAATGAAAAACTGTTTTTT. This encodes CASSLGPTTNEKLFF.

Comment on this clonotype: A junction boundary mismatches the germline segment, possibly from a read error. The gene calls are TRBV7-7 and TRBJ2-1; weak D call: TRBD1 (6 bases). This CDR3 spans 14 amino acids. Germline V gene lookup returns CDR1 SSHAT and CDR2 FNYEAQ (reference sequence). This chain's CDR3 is CASSLRWTDDEQFF. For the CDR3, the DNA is TGTGCTAGCAGCCTGCGTTGGACAGACGATGAGCAGTTCTTC. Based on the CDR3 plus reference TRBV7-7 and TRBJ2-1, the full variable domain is GAGVSQSPRYKVTKRGQDVTLRCDPISSHATLYWYQQALGQGPEFLTYFNYEAQPDKSGLPSDRFSAERPEGSISTLTIQRTEQRDSAMYRCASSLRWTDDEQFFGPGTRLTVL.

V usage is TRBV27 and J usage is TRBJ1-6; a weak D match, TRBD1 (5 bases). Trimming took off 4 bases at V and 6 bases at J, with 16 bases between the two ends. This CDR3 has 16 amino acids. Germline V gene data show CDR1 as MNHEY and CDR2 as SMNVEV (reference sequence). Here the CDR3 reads CASSSRRVSGNSPLHF. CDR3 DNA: TGTGCCAGCAGTTCCCGCAGGGTTTCGGGTAATTCACCCCTCCACTTT.

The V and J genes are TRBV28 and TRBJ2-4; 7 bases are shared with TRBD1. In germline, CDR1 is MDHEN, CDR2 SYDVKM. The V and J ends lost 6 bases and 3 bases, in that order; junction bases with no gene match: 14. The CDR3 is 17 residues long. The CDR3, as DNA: TGTGCCAGCAGAAACAGGGGTAGCCTTCTTGACAAAAACATTCAGTACTTC. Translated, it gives CASRNRGSLLDKNIQYF.

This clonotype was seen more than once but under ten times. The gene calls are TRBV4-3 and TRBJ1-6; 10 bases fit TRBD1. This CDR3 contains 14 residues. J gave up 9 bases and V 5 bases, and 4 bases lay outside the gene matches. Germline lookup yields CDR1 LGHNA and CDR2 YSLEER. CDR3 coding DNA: TGCGCCAGCAGCAGGACAGGGGGAGGTTCACCCCTCCACTTT. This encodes CASSRTGGGSPLHF.

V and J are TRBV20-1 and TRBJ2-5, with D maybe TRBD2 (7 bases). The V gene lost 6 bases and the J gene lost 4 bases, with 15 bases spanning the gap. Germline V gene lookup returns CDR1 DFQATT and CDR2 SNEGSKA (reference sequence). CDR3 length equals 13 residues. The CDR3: CSARGGLGETQYF. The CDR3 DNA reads TGCAGTGCGAGGGGGGGTTTAGGAGAGACCCAGTACTTC.

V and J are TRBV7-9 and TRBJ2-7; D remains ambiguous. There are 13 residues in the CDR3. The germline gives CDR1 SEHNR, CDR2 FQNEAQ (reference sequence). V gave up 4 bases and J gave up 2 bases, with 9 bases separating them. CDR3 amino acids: CASSSGMTYEQYF. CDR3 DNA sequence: TGTGCCAGCAGCTCAGGAATGACCTACGAGCAGTACTTC.